This is a list of T cell receptor beta chains from one sample in a study of OX40 agonist ivuxolimab in advanced cancers. The method was immunoSEQ multiplex PCR; TCRdb's version includes in-frame clones alone and lacks a portion of them. The table records approximately 54,000 clones, more than 85% of them present only once. Here the sequenced sample was CD4+ or CD8+ T cells sorted from blood, taken in a trial of the OX40 agonist ivuxolimab. The origin of the receptors is an adult with an advanced solid tumor such as melanoma, head and neck, liver or kidney cancer. Each CDR3 is given with its conserved first and last residue. Each record gives: V gene, D gene, J gene, clone size, CDR3 DNA, CDR3 protein. The D gene is left open where the match is weak. Some rows have no size entry. The others give once, few or many, or a class for an expanded clone.

TRBV28	TRBD2	TRBJ2-1	-	TGTGCCAGCAGTGGGCTGGCGGGAGGCAATGAGCAGTTCTTC	CASSGLAGGNEQFF
TRBV19	-	TRBJ2-2	-	TGTGCCAGTATAGCTAACACCGGGGAGCTGTTTTTT	CASIANTGELFF
TRBV11-3	-	TRBJ2-5	-	TGTGCCAGCAGCTTAGGGTACGGACAAGAGACCCAGTACTTC	CASSLGYGQETQYF
TRBV9	-	TRBJ1-2	once	TGTGCCAGCAGCGCAGACCCTATTACCTATGGCTACACCTTC	CASSADPITYGYTF
TRBV7-9	TRBD1	TRBJ1-2	-	TGTGCCACCGCCGGGACAGGGAGTTCCTATGGCTACACCTTC	CATAGTGSSYGYTF
TRBV27	-	TRBJ2-5	-	TGTGCCAGCAGACCAGGGACCCTTCGACGGGAGACCCAGTACTTC	CASRPGTLRRETQYF
TRBV11-2	-	TRBJ1-1	-	TGTGCCAGCAGCCCGACAAGCGCCCGCATGAACACTGAAGCTTTCTTT	CASSPTSARMNTEAFF
TRBV7-9	-	TRBJ2-4	-	TGTGCCAGCAGACTAGCCGAGGAAAACATTCAGTACTTC	CASRLAEENIQYF
TRBV5-5	-	TRBJ1-1	-	TGTGCCAGCAGCTTGGAGGGCCTGAACACTGAAGCTTTCTTT	CASSLEGLNTEAFF
TRBV19	-	TRBJ2-7	-	TGTGCCAGTAGTATAGGAGTGCACGGCTACGAGCAGTACTTC	CASSIGVHGYEQYF
TRBV6-1	TRBD2	TRBJ2-1	-	TGTGCCAGCAGTGAATGGCTAGCGGGGGTTTACAATGAGCAGTTCTTC	CASSEWLAGVYNEQFF
TRBV6-5	-	TRBJ2-7	-	TGTGCCAGCAGTTACTCCGGGGGAGGATCCTACGAGCAGTACTTC	CASSYSGGGSYEQYF
TRBV4-3	-	TRBJ2-7	-	TGCGCCAGCAGCCAAGATCGGCTAGGGGGGACTTCCTACGAGCAGTACTTC	CASSQDRLGGTSYEQYF
TRBV28	-	TRBJ2-1	-	TGTGCCAGCAGTTTGGGTTTGCACAATGAGCAGTTCTTC	CASSLGLHNEQFF
TRBV9	-	TRBJ1-2	-	TGTGCCAGCAGCGTAGTTGCAGCCTCTGAAGGCTACACCTTC	CASSVVAASEGYTF
TRBV7-9	TRBD2	TRBJ2-7	-	TGTGCCAGCAGCCTTCTCTCGCGGTCTAGCGGAGAGTTGAACTACGAGCAGTACTTC	CASSLLSRSSGELNYEQYF
TRBV4-1	TRBD1	TRBJ1-5	-	TGCGCCAGCAGCCTAGGACAGGGGGTGCAGCCCCAGCATTTT	CASSLGQGVQPQHF
TRBV6-4	-	TRBJ1-3	-	TGTGCCAGCAGTGAGGAAGCTGGAAACACCATATATTTT	CASSEEAGNTIYF
TRBV27	-	TRBJ1-2	-	TGTGCCAGCAGTTTATCGGCAGGGTTATATGGCTACACCTTC	CASSLSAGLYGYTF
TRBV4-1	-	TRBJ1-1	-	TGCGCCAGCAGCCAAGGGGTTAGTACAGGGCCATTATTGAACACTGAAGCTTTCTTT	CASSQGVSTGPLLNTEAFF
TRBV5-5	-	TRBJ2-2	-	TGTGCCAGCAGCTTGGATCCCGGGGCAGCGAACACCGGGGAGCTGTTTTTT	CASSLDPGAANTGELFF
TRBV6-1	TRBD1	TRBJ2-1	-	TGTGCCAGCAGTGACCCGCGACAGGGGAATTATAATGAGCAGTTCTTC	CASSDPRQGNYNEQFF
TRBV4-1	TRBD2	TRBJ2-7	-	TGCGCCAGCAGCCCCGGGACTAGCGGGGGCGAGCAGTACTTC	CASSPGTSGGEQYF
TRBV27	-	TRBJ2-1	-	TGTGCCAGCAGTTTAATAGGCAATGAGCAGTTCTTC	CASSLIGNEQFF
TRBV27	-	TRBJ2-1	-	TGTGCCAGCAGTCCGTCCTTCAATGAGCAGTTCTTC	CASSPSFNEQFF
TRBV14	TRBD2	TRBJ2-3	-	TGTGCCAGCAGCACCGCCGGACTAGGGATACTCACAGATACGCAGTATTTT	CASSTAGLGILTDTQYF
TRBV7-6	-	TRBJ1-1	-	TGTGCCAGCAGCTTAGGCAGGGCTGGCACTGAAGCTTTCTTT	CASSLGRAGTEAFF
TRBV5-1	-	TRBJ1-5	-	TGCGCCAGCAGCTGGACTATAAATCAGCCCCAGCATTTT	CASSWTINQPQHF
TRBV15	TRBD1	TRBJ1-1	-	TGTGCCACCAGCAACGACAGGGAGTGGAACACTGAAGCTTTCTTT	CATSNDREWNTEAFF
TRBV6-1	-	TRBJ2-7	-	TGTGCCAGCAGTAGCGGGCATCCCTACGAGCAGTACTTC	CASSSGHPYEQYF
TRBV30	-	TRBJ1-1	-	TGTGCCTGGAGTGAGGGCAGCCTGAACACTGAAGCTTTCTTT	CAWSEGSLNTEAFF
TRBV7-9	-	TRBJ2-1	-	TGTGCCAGCATCGTAACGCCCTACAATGAGCAGTTCTTC	CASIVTPYNEQFF
TRBV27	-	TRBJ2-7	-	TGTGCCAGCAGTTCCATCTCCTGGGAGCAGTACTTC	CASSSISWEQYF
TRBV6-6	TRBD2	TRBJ2-7	-	TGTGCCAGCACCCCCGTTCTAGCGGCCAGCTCCTACGAGCAGTACTTC	CASTPVLAASSYEQYF
TRBV6-1	TRBD2	TRBJ2-7	-	TGTGCCAGCAGTGATCGACTGACTAGCGGGACCTACGAGCAGTACTTC	CASSDRLTSGTYEQYF
TRBV2	-	TRBJ2-3	-	TGTGCCAGCAGTGATGGTCTAGCCACAGATACGCAGTATTTT	CASSDGLATDTQYF
TRBV6-4	TRBD1	TRBJ2-1	few	TGTGCCAGCAGTGATGGGCAGGGGGAAGCGAATGAGCAGTTCTTC	CASSDGQGEANEQFF
TRBV28	TRBD2	TRBJ2-7	-	TGTGCCAGCAGTTTATTGGCTAGCGGCACCTACGAGCAGTACTTC	CASSLLASGTYEQYF
TRBV27	-	TRBJ1-2	-	TGTGCCAGCAGTCCATATACGGAGGCACTTCATGGCTACACCTTC	CASSPYTEALHGYTF
TRBV19	-	TRBJ1-4	-	TGTGCCAGTAGTATCGGGCTGGGTGGTAATGAAAAACTGTTTTTT	CASSIGLGGNEKLFF